This paragraph covers one TCR beta chain sequence. This record comes from a study of blood T cell repertoires in COVID-19. Across the study: Collection of acute and convalescent COVID-19 samples took place in the United States, Italy and Spain.

In the source study's methods: It was from reference gene primer amplification that nucleated cell counts were estimated. Assay: immunoSEQ multiplex PCR; the TCRdb copy retains only in-frame clones and omits some. V and J calls and clone size follow that table, whereas D and trimming were derived from the DNA. The profile shows some 150,000 clones, about 86% of them singletons. Trimming removed 2 bases at V and 5 bases at J, with 15 bases between. This CDR3 has 15 residues. The germline gives CDR1 MNHEY, CDR2 SVGEGT. Sequencing used peripheral blood. The clonotype was recovered from an older woman with acute or convalescent COVID-19. The chain uses TRBV6-2 or TRBV6-3 and TRBJ1-1; perhaps TRBD1 as D (5 bases). The CDR3 DNA sequence: TGTGCCAGCAGTTACACGGGATGGGGGGAAACTGAAGCTTTCTTT. Translated, it gives CASSYTGWGETEAFF.